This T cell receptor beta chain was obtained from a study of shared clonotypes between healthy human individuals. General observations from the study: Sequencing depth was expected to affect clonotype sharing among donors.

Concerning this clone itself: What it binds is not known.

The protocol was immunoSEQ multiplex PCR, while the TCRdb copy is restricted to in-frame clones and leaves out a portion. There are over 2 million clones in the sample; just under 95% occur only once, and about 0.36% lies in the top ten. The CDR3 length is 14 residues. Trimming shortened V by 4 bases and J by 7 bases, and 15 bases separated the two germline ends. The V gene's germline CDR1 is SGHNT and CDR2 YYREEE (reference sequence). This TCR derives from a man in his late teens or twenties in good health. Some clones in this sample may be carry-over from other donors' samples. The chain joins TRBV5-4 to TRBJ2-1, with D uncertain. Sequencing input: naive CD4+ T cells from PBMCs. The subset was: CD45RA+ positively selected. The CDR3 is CASSPGPFENEQFF. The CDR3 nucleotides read TGTGCCAGCAGCCCAGGACCCTTTGAGAATGAGCAGTTCTTC. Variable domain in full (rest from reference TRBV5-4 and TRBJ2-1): ETGVTQSPTHLIKTRGQQVTLRCSSQSGHNTVSWYQQALGQGPQFIFQYYREEENGRGNFPPRFSGLQFPNYSSELNVNALELDDSALYLCASSPGPFENEQFFGPGTRLTVL.